This TCR beta chain was obtained from a study of graft-versus-host responses after intestinal transplantation. Remarks on this clone: The antigen is unknown.

This CDR3 region has 16 residues. J lost 5 bases, V lost 5 bases, and 12 bases had no gene match. Germline CDR1 MNHEY, CDR2 SMNVEV (reference sequence). General study findings and limits: High graft-versus-host to host-versus-graft clonal ratios were seen in allografts of patients with graft-donor T cell macrochimerism. Circulating GvH clones peaking coincided with falling HvG clones soon after transplant.

The assay was immunoSEQ multiplex PCR, and TCRdb's table has in-frame clones only and misses some. The data contain about 39,000 clones, about 95% of them singletons. V is TRBV27 and J is TRBJ2-1, with TRBD2 identical over 7 bases. This TCR derives from a human donor who was the organ donor for an intestinal transplant. The sequenced sample was unstimulated CD8+ T cells sorted from spleen or lymph node cells, obtained before transplant. CDR3 bases: TGTGCCAGCAGTCTCCTAATCCCAACTAGCGACAATGAGCAGTTCTTC. This codes for CASSLLIPTSDNEQFF.